These T cell receptor beta chains were read from a single sample in a study of OX40 agonist ivuxolimab in advanced cancers. Data came from immunoSEQ multiplex PCR; TCRdb stores just in-frame clones and leaves some out. Among about 66,000 clones listed, 85% were seen once. The sequenced sample was CD4+ or CD8+ T cells sorted from blood, obtained in a trial of the OX40 agonist ivuxolimab. These receptors were taken from an adult with an advanced solid tumor such as melanoma, head and neck, liver or kidney cancer. Both conserved end residues are part of each CDR3. The D gene is left open where the match is weak. Size values are once, few and many counts, or a class for expanded clones, and some rows have none.

>.|.|TRBJ1-2|TRBV19
CASSIAAGNYGYTF
TGTGCCAGTAGTATAGCGGCAGGGAACTATGGCTACACCTTC
>.|TRBD2|TRBJ2-3|TRBV4-3
CASSQTLIAGGLPDTQYF
TGCGCCAGCAGCCAGACGCTGATAGCGGGGGGGCTCCCAGATACGCAGTATTTT
>once|.|TRBJ1-1|TRBV7-3
CASSRFGNTEAFF
TGTGCCAGCAGCAGATTTGGGAACACTGAAGCTTTCTTT
>.|TRBD1|TRBJ1-2|TRBV11-2
CASSSRTGPYGYTF
TGTGCCAGCAGCTCCCGGACAGGCCCGTATGGCTACACCTTC
>.|.|TRBJ1-6|TRBV6-5
CASSSLRGNSPLHF
TGTGCCAGCAGTTCCCTACGCGGGAATTCACCCCTCCACTTT
>.|.|TRBJ2-1|TRBV2
CASKRDNEQFF
TGTGCCAGCAAGAGAGACAATGAGCAGTTCTTC
>once|.|TRBJ2-1|TRBV27
CASSEVGQGNNEQFF
TGTGCCAGCAGTGAGGTGGGGCAGGGGAACAATGAGCAGTTCTTC
>once|TRBD2|TRBJ2-7|TRBV5-5
CASSTSAGGTYEQYF
TGTGCCAGCAGTACCTCAGCGGGGGGAACCTACGAGCAGTACTTC
>.|.|TRBJ2-1|TRBV5-6
CASSDVGLVQFF
TGTGCCAGCAGCGACGTAGGACTGGTGCAGTTCTTC
>once|.|TRBJ2-5|TRBV2
CASSEGLAWQETQYF
TGTGCCAGCAGTGAGGGGCTAGCGTGGCAAGAGACCCAGTACTTC
>.|TRBD1|TRBJ1-2|TRBV19
CASNPGTGADYTF
TGTGCCAGTAACCCCGGGACAGGGGCGGACTACACCTTC
>.|.|TRBJ1-6|TRBV6-5
CASSYSKGSLHF
TGTGCCAGCAGTTACTCGAAGGGGTCCCTCCACTTT
>.|.|TRBJ2-3|TRBV6-6
CASSSPKLDTDTQYF
TGTGCCAGCAGCAGTCCTAAGCTAGACACAGATACGCAGTATTTT
>.|.|TRBJ2-3|TRBV5-4
CASSLGAPLTDTQYF
TGTGCCAGCAGCTTGGGGGCGCCCCTCACAGATACGCAGTATTTT
>.|.|TRBJ1-5|TRBV19
CASSPRGGRGQPQHF
TGTGCCAGTAGTCCTCGAGGGGGGCGCGGTCAGCCCCAGCATTTT
>.|TRBD1|TRBJ1-4|TRBV5-1
CASSSRTGEEKLFF
TGCGCCAGCAGCTCCAGGACAGGGGAGGAAAAACTGTTTTTT
>.|TRBD2|TRBJ2-5|TRBV4-2
CASSPIAGETQYF
TGTGCCAGCAGCCCAATAGCGGGAGAGACCCAGTACTTC